Each of the 17 T cell receptor beta chains below was sequenced from the same sample in a study of shared clonotypes between healthy human individuals. Assay: immunoSEQ multiplex PCR; the TCRdb copy retains only in-frame clones and omits some. Here the sample spans about a million clones, 60% to 85% being singletons. The sample taken for sequencing was memory CD4+ T cells from PBMCs. Described subset: CD45RA-negative fraction. The receptor source for this set is a man aged 18 to 30 in good health. Some clones in this sample may be carry-over from other donors' samples.

The chain has TRBV10-3 and TRBJ1-2; the D gene is possibly TRBD1 (6 bases). This CDR3 spans 13 amino acids. V gave up 10 bases and J gave up 8 bases, with 20 bases separating them. The V gene's germline CDR1 is ENHRY and CDR2 SYGVKD. This chain's CDR3 is CASDAGTTGGYTF. CDR3 sequence (DNA): TGTGCCAGCGACGCCGGGACAACGGGGGGCTACACCTTC.

The V and J genes are TRBV6-5 and TRBJ1-2; 10 bases align to TRBD1. V gave up 4 bases and J gave up 9 bases; unmatched junction bases: 11. Germline CDR1 MNHEY, CDR2 SVGAGI. The CDR3 consists of 15 residues. The CDR3 DNA is TGTGCCAGCAGTTCCCCGGACAGGGGGGTTAGGCGCTACACCTTC. It encodes CASSSPDRGVRRYTF.

This clone was counted between two and nine times. The V and J genes are TRBV7-8 and TRBJ1-5, with D maybe TRBD1 (5 bases). CDR1 is SGHVS, CDR2 FQNEAQ, per germline. CDR3 length: 15 amino acids. V was trimmed by 5 bases and J by 2 bases, leaving 13 bases between them. The CDR3 sequence is CASSPGTAGNQPQHF. The CDR3 DNA reads TGTGCCAGCAGCCCAGGGACGGCGGGCAATCAGCCCCAGCATTTT.

This clone came up many times. Additional DNA sequences in this sample encode the identical CDR3. The V gene is TRBV30, the J gene TRBJ1-2, with TRBD1 matching 7 bases. Germline loops: CDR1 GTSNPN, CDR2 SVGIG (reference sequence). The trim removed 2 bases at V and 4 bases at J, leaving 4 bases unmatched. The CDR3 sequence is 13 residues long. CDR3: CAWSTGTAYGYTF. In DNA, the CDR3 is TGTGCCTGGAGTACCGGGACAGCCTATGGCTACACCTTC.

The chain carries TRBV5-1 and TRBJ2-7, with 9 bases identical to TRBD1. Germline loops: CDR1 SGHRS, CDR2 YFSETQ. The CDR3 runs 14 residues. The trim removed 4 bases at V and 1 base at J, leaving 3 bases unmatched. The CDR3, as DNA: TGCGCCAGCAGCAGACAGGGGGAATCCTACGAGCAGTACTTC. Its protein product is CASSRQGESYEQYF. Full variable domain (rest looked up from reference TRBV5-1 and TRBJ2-7): KAGVTQTPRYLIKTRGQQVTLSCSPISGHRSVSWYQQTPGQGLQFLFEYFSETQRNKGNFPGRFSGRQFSNSRSEMNVSTLELGDSALYLCASSRQGESYEQYFGPGTRLTVT.

The rearrangement links TRBV6-1 to TRBJ2-7; 8 bases map to TRBD1. The CDR3 is made up of 13 amino acids. Germline loops: CDR1 MNHNS, CDR2 SASEGT. The junction had 7 bases not matched to a gene; V was cut back by 7 bases and J by 5 bases. CDR3 protein: CASTRTGLDEQYF. The CDR3 DNA reads TGTGCCAGCACGCGGACAGGGTTGGACGAGCAGTACTTC.

The V and J genes are TRBV6-6 and TRBJ1-1, with TRBD1 matching over 9 bases. Trimming at V came to 6 bases and at J to 5 bases, leaving 10 bases not matched to a gene. CDR3 size: 15 residues. Germline V gene sequence: CDR1 MNHNY, CDR2 SVGAGI (reference sequence). The CDR3 DNA sequence: TGTGCCAGCAGGATAGACAGGGGGTCGGGGACTGAAGCTTTCTTT. It translates to CASRIDRGSGTEAFF.

The chain recombines TRBV2 with TRBJ2-7; D tentatively reads TRBD1 or TRBD2 (6 bases each). The CDR3 covers 15 residues. Germline assignment: CDR1 SNHLY and CDR2 FYNNEI. The V end lost 3 bases, the J end lost 7 bases, and 19 bases lay between the germline ends. CDR3: CASSEQPGGGWEQYF. The CDR3 DNA reads TGTGCCAGCAGTGAGCAGCCCGGAGGGGGGTGGGAGCAGTACTTC.

The rearrangement uses TRBV6-5 and TRBJ2-7; TRBD1 is a possible D gene (5 bases). Per the germline V gene, CDR1 is MNHEY and CDR2 is SVGAGI. The CDR3 is 12 amino acids. Trimming stripped 6 bases from V and 10 bases from J, with 16 bases between. The CDR3 nucleotides read TGTGCCAGCAGGGTTGGGGCCTCGCGCCAGTACTTC. Translation gives CASRVGASRQYF.

In DNA, the CDR3 is TGTGCCAGCAGGGACAGATACACTGAAGCTTTCTTT. It yields the protein CASRDRYTEAFF. The chain joins TRBV28 to TRBJ1-1; possible D gene TRBD1, 6 bases. V was clipped by 6 bases and J by 3 bases, with 8 bases between them. Germline V lookup: CDR1 MDHEN, CDR2 SYDVKM. This CDR3 contains 12 residues.

The chain carries TRBV7-3 and TRBJ2-1; 8 bases line up with TRBD2. The CDR3 length is 14 residues. The germline V gene has CDR1 SGHTA and CDR2 FQGTGA. V dropped 6 bases and J dropped 7; count of bases not matched to a gene: 8. CDR3 nucleotide sequence: TGTGCCAGCAGGCTAGCGGGTGTGTCTAATGAGCAGTTCTTC. Encoded protein: CASRLAGVSNEQFF.

V usage is TRBV7-8 and J usage is TRBJ2-1; perhaps TRBD2 as D (6 bases). Trimming took off 0 bases at V and 7 bases at J, with 16 bases between the two ends. The CDR3 is 16 amino acids. From germline, CDR1 is SGHVS and CDR2 FQNEAQ. The CDR3 loop is CASSLALGGTRNEQFF. The CDR3 DNA follows: TGTGCCAGCAGCTTAGCGCTTGGCGGGACCCGAAATGAGCAGTTCTTC.

This clone showed up just a few times. CDR3: CAISDGPQPQHF. CDR3 DNA: TGTGCCATCAGTGACGGACCGCAGCCCCAGCATTTT. The genes are TRBV10-3 and TRBJ1-5; D remains unclear. The length of the CDR3 is 12 residues. Looked up from germline, CDR1 is ENHRY and CDR2 is SYGVKD. Trimming cost V 3 bases and J 7 bases, with 7 bases left between them.

The chain is built from TRBV6-4 and TRBJ1-4; tentatively, D is TRBD1 (5 bases). The CDR3 is 14 amino acids. Germline V gene sequence: CDR1 MRHNA, CDR2 SNTAGT. V lost 2 bases to trimming and J lost 5 bases, with 9 bases between them. In nucleotides, the CDR3 is TGTGCCAGCAGTGACGACAGAGGAAATGAAAAACTGTTTTTT. Translating it yields CASSDDRGNEKLFF.

V usage is TRBV5-1 and J usage is TRBJ2-3, with 9 bases aligning to TRBD1. CDR1 is SGHRS and CDR2 is YFSETQ in the germline V gene. The CDR3 totals 17 residues. Trimming at V came to 4 bases and at J to 4 bases, leaving 13 bases not matched to a gene. The CDR3 here is CASSLRDRVGTADTQYF. The CDR3 DNA sequence: TGCGCCAGCAGCCTCCGGGACAGGGTTGGCACCGCAGATACGCAGTATTTT.

The chain combines TRBV7-3 with TRBJ2-1, with 8 bases lining up with TRBD1. The CDR3 sequence is 17 residues long. V lost 2 bases to trimming and J lost 3 bases; unmatched junction nucleotides: 9. Per germline, CDR1 SGHTA and CDR2 FQGTGA. CDR3 sequence (DNA): TGTGCCAGCAGCTTAGCCCCTCAGGGGGCCTACTACAATGAGCAGTTCTTC. Protein sequence: CASSLAPQGAYYNEQFF.

This chain joins TRBV7-8 and TRBJ2-5; D is ambiguous. CDR3 size: 11 residues. Germline assignment: CDR1 SGHVS and CDR2 FQNEAQ. Trimming removed 5 bases from V and 4 bases from J, with 5 bases in between. CDR3 bases: TGTGCCAGCAGCCGCGGAGAGACCCAGTACTTC. As protein: CASSRGETQYF.